The 5 T cell receptor beta chains presented below share a single source sample, sequenced in a study of CD8+CD57+ T cells in acquired aplastic anemia (dated by TCRdb to the late 2010s). Sequencing was performed on an Illumina HiSeq 2000. Genomic DNA was used as template for profiling of TCR beta VDJ combinations and CDR3 sequences. TCRdb cleaned the public reads at Q25 with fastp, built clones with MiXCR and kept in-frame beta chains. Duplicate CDR3 protein sequences are folded into a single record with the most common DNA and genes. Within this sample are some 280,000 distinct CDR3 sequences, with 50% to 70% of them counted one time only. Jointly, the top ten make up approximately 8.2% of the sample. Sequenced sample: sorted CD4+, CD8+, or CD8+CD57+ T cells (not recorded which) from PBMCs. The receptors were sampled from a human donor with severe aplastic anemia or a healthy control (not recorded which).

V and J are TRBV7-2 and TRBJ1-4, with TRBD1 matching over 8 bases. V was pared by 1 base and J by 7 bases, with 5 bases of the junction left unmatched. In germline, CDR1 is SGHTA, CDR2 FQGNSA. The CDR3 runs to 15 residues. DNA for the CDR3: TGTGCCAGCAGCTTAGGGAGCAGGGGGCGTGAAAAACTGTTTTTT. Encoded protein: CASSLGSRGREKLFF.

This chain links TRBV5-1 with TRBJ2-1, with 8 bases aligning to TRBD2. CDR3 length: 15 amino acids. V lost 4 bases and J lost 7; bases outside the gene matches: 10. The germline CDR1 and CDR2 sequences are SGHRS and YFSETQ. The DNA of the CDR3 is TGCGCCAGCAGCCCCCGGGAGGGAGGGGGGAATGAGCAGTTCTTC. It encodes CASSPREGGGNEQFF.

This clonotype was counted a single time. The CDR3 DNA reads as TGTGCCAGCAGCCCCAGGGGACAGGGGCCCTCTAACTATGGCTACACCTTC. Translating gives CASSPRGQGPSNYGYTF. The chain links TRBV2 to TRBJ1-2; TRBD1 matches 10 bases. V was pared by 6 bases and J by 0 bases, with 10 bases of the junction left unmatched. The CDR3 has 17 amino acids. The germline V gene encodes CDR1 SNHLY and CDR2 FYNNEI.

The chain couples TRBV20-1 to TRBJ2-5; D tentatively fits TRBD1 or TRBD2 (7 bases each). Germline V gene data show CDR1 as DFQATT and CDR2 as SNEGSKA (reference sequence). This CDR3 has 13 residues. DNA of the CDR3: TGCAGCCTCAGGGGGAGGGTCCAAGAGACCCAGTACTTC. It encodes CSLRGRVQETQYF.

This clonotype was counted only a few times. A junction end diverges from the germline sequence, so it may reflect a read error. The V and J genes are TRBV7-7 and TRBJ2-1; a possible D gene is TRBD2 (5 bases). Germline loops: CDR1 SSHAT, CDR2 FNYEAQ (reference sequence). The CDR3 contains 14 residues. The CDR3 here is CASSLETGTDEQFF. CDR3 nucleotides: TGTGCTAGCAGCTTAGAAACGGGAACGGACGAGCAGTTCTTC. The full variable domain, completed using reference TRBV7-7 and TRBJ2-1, is GAGVSQSPRYKVTKRGQDVTLRCDPISSHATLYWYQQALGQGPEFLTYFNYEAQPDKSGLPSDRFSAERPEGSISTLTIQRTEQRDSAMYRCASSLETGTDEQFFGPGTRLTVL.